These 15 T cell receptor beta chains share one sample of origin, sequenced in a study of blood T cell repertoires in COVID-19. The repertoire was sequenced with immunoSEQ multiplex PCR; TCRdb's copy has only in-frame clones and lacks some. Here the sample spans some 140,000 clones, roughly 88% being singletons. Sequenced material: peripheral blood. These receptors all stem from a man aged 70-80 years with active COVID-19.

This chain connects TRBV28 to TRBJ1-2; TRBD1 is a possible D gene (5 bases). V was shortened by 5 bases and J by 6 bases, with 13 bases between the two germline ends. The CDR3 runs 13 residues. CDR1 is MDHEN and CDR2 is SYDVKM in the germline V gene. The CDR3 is CASSPLPRDGYTF. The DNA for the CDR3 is TGTGCCAGCAGTCCTTTGCCCAGGGATGGCTACACCTTC.

The CDR3 bases are TGTGCCAGCAGCGTTAACATGAACACTGAAGCTTTCTTT. As protein: CASSVNMNTEAFF. This chain connects TRBV9 to TRBJ1-1; D remains unclear. Germline V CDR1 and CDR2: SGDLS, YYNGEE. Trimming left V 2 bases short and J 0 bases short, with 5 bases between. The CDR3 runs 13 residues.

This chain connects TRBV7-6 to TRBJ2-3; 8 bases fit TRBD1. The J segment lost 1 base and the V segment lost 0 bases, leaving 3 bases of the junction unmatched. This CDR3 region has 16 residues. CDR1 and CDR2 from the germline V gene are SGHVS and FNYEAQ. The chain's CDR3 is CASSLAGQVGTDTQYF. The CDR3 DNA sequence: TGTGCCAGCAGCTTAGCGGGACAGGTGGGCACAGATACGCAGTATTTT.

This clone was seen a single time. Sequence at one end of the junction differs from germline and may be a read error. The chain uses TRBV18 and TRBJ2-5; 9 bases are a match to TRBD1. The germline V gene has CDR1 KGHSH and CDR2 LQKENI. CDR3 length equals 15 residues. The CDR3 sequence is CASSSPTGGPETQYF. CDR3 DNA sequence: TGTGCCAGCTCATCACCCACAGGGGGCCCAGAGACCCAGTACTTC.

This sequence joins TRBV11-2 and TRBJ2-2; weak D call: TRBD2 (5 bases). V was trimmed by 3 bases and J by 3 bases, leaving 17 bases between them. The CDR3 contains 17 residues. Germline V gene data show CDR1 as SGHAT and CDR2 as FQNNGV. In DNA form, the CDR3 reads TGTGCCAGCAGCTTGAAGGGTACTAGGATGTACACCGGGGAGCTGTTTTTT. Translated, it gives CASSLKGTRMYTGELFF.

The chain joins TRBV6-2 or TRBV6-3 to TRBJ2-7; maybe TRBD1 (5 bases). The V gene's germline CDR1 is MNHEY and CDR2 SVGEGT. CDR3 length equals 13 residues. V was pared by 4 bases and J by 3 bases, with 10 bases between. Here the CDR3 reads CASSLEQDYEQYF. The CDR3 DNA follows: TGTGCCAGCAGTTTGGAACAGGACTACGAGCAGTACTTC.

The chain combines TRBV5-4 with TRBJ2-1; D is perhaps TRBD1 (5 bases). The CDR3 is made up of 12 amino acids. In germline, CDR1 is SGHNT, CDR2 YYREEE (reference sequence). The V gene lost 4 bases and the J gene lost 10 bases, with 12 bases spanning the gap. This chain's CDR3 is CASSPNAGEQFF. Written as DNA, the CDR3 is TGTGCCAGCAGCCCGAACGCAGGGGAGCAGTTCTTC.

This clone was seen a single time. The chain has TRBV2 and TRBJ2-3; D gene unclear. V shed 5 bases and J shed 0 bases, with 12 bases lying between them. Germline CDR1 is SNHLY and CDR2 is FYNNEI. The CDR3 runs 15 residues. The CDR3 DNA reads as TGTGCCAGCAGTAAAAACCCCACTAGCACAGATACGCAGTATTTT. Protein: CASSKNPTSTDTQYF.

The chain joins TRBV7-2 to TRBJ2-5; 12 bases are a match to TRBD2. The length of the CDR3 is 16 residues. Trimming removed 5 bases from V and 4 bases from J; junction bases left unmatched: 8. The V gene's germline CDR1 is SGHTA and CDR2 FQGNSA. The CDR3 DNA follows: TGTGCCAGCAGCCAAACTAGCGGGAGGAGGGGAGAGACCCAGTACTTC. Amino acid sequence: CASSQTSGRRGETQYF.

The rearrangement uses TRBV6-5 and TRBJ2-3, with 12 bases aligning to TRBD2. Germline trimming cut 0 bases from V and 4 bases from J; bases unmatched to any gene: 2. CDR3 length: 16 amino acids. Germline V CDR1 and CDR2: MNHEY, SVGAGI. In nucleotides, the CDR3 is TGTGCCAGCAGTTACTCGACTAGCGGGAGACCAGATACGCAGTATTTT. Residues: CASSYSTSGRPDTQYF.

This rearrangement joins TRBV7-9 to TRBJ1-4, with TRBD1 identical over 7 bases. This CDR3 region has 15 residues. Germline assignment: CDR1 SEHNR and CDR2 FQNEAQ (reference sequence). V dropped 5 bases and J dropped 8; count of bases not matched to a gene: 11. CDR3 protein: CASSDRDGLGEKLFF. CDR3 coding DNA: TGTGCCAGCAGCGACAGGGACGGTTTAGGAGAAAAACTGTTTTTT.

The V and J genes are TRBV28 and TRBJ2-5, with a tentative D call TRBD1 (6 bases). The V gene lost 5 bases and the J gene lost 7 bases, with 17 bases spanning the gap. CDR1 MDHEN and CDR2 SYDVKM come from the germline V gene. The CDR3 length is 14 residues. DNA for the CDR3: TGTGCCAGCAGTATAACAGGGTCGGCGGGGACCCAGTACTTC. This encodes CASSITGSAGTQYF.

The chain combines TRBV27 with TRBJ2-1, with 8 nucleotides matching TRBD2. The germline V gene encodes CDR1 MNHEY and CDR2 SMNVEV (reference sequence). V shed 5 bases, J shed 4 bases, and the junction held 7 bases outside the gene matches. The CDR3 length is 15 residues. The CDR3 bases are TGTGCCAGCAGTCCAACTGCGGGAGGTTACAATGAGCAGTTCTTC. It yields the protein CASSPTAGGYNEQFF.

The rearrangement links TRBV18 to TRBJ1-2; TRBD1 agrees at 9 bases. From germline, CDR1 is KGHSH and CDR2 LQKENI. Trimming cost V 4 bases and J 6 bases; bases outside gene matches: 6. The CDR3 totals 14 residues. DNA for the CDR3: TGTGCCAGCTCACAAACAGGGGGCGCAGATGGCTACACCTTC. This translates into CASSQTGGADGYTF.

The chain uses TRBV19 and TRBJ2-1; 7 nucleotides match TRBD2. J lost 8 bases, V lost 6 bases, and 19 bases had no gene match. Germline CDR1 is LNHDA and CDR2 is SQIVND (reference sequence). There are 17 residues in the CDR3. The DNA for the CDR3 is TGTGCCAGTAGCCCTTACAACCTTCGAGCGGGAAGGGATGAGCAGTTCTTC. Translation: CASSPYNLRAGRDEQFF.